This TCR beta chain was recorded in a study of identical twins. Trimming shortened V by 3 bases and J by 5 bases, and 10 bases separated the two germline ends. Germline CDR1 and CDR2: SQVTM and ANQGSEA. The CDR3 runs 12 residues. Template switching (which added a universal primer site) was used, and cDNA carried unique molecular identifiers. One entry per CDR3 protein, called by TCRdb with MiXCR from the 5' RACE reads. This sample yields hundreds of thousands of distinct CDR3 sequences, of which more than 6.5% are seen a single time; just under 2% belongs to the top ten. This clonotype was recorded at least ten times. Its antigen is still unknown. General study points: Twin-shared out-of-frame alpha sequences showed excess low generation probability.

These data are also associated with another study on yellow fever vaccine responses in identical twins.

The receptor was isolated from a woman aged 18 to 35 in good health. The sequenced sample consisted of memory (CD45RO+) T cells sorted from blood. The chain is built from TRBV29-1 and TRBJ2-5; D ambiguous. The CDR3 DNA reads TGCAGCGTTGACCGGGCTTCTGAGACCCAGTACTTC. Its protein product is CSVDRASETQYF. The complete variable domain, with remaining parts taken from reference TRBV29-1 and TRBJ2-5, reads SAVISQKPSRDICQRGTSLTIQCQVDSQVTMMFWYRQQPGQSLTLIATANQGSEATYESGFVIDKFPISRPNLTFSTLTVSNMSPEDSSIYLCSVDRASETQYFGPGTRLLVL.